A single sample gave rise to the 10 T cell receptor beta chains below, sequenced in a study of monozygotic twins with cystic fibrosis. Sequencing was performed with immunoSEQ multiplex PCR; in TCRdb, only in-frame clones are kept and a portion is missing. The sample yields about 10,000 clones, over 99% seen once. The material sequenced was blood. The receptors come from a man between 18 and 35 years old with cystic fibrosis.

This clone appeared a single time. In DNA form, the CDR3 reads TGCGCCAGCAGGGGATGGGGGACATTCACAGATACGCAGTATTTT. This encodes CASRGWGTFTDTQYF. The chain links TRBV5-1 to TRBJ2-3; a possible D gene is TRBD1 (6 bases). The CDR3 spans 15 residues. Germline lookup yields CDR1 SGHRS and CDR2 YFSETQ. V lost 5 bases to trimming and J lost 2 bases, with 15 bases between them.

This rearrangement joins TRBV5-4 to TRBJ1-2, with a weak D call TRBD1 (6 bases). The ends were cut back, 3 bases at V and 8 bases at J, with 23 bases in the middle. The CDR3 is made up of 16 amino acids. The germline gives CDR1 SGHNT, CDR2 YYREEE (reference sequence). The CDR3 reads CASSSGGGVGGKGYTF. The CDR3 DNA reads as TGTGCCAGCAGCTCTGGGGGCGGTGTGGGCGGTAAAGGCTACACCTTC.

The chain carries TRBV11-2 and TRBJ2-5; TRBD2 agrees at 7 bases. Germline CDR1 reads SGHAT; CDR2 reads FQNNGV. The CDR3 length is 17 residues. The J segment lost 5 bases and the V segment lost 2 bases, leaving 14 bases of the junction unmatched. The CDR3 coding sequence is TGTGCCAGCAGCTTAAGAAGAAGGGCGGGAGCGGGGGAGACCCAGTACTTC. Its translation: CASSLRRRAGAGETQYF.

The chain joins TRBV5-1 to TRBJ2-7; 7 bases are a match to TRBD2. Germline V gene sequence: CDR1 SGHRS, CDR2 YFSETQ. Trimming took 0 bases from V and 2 from J; bases not matched to a gene: 2. This CDR3 has 14 amino acids. CDR3 in amino acids: CASSLVGRTYEQYF. The CDR3 DNA sequence: TGCGCCAGCAGCTTGGTCGGGAGGACCTACGAGCAGTACTTC.

V is TRBV27 and J is TRBJ2-3, with TRBD2 as a possible D gene (6 bases). In germline, CDR1 is MNHEY, CDR2 SMNVEV (reference sequence). Trimming pared 3 bases from V and 5 bases from J, leaving 12 bases between. This CDR3 has 14 residues. This chain's CDR3 is CASSLGWREDTQYF. The CDR3 DNA reads TGTGCCAGCAGTTTGGGGTGGCGGGAAGATACGCAGTATTTT.

The rearrangement joins TRBV7-3 to TRBJ1-1, with D perhaps matching TRBD1 (5 bases). The germline V gene has CDR1 SGHTA and CDR2 FQGTGA. V was shortened by 5 bases and J by 1 base, with 17 bases between the two germline ends. The CDR3 runs to 16 residues. The CDR3 nucleotides are TGTGCCAGCAGCCTTTGGGGCCTTGGGACGAACACTGAAGCTTTCTTT. Translating it yields CASSLWGLGTNTEAFF.

V and J are TRBV6-6 and TRBJ2-2; 8 positions agree with TRBD1. Germline CDR1 and CDR2: MNHNY and SVGAGI (reference sequence). CDR3 length: 15 amino acids. V was clipped by 10 bases and J by 2 bases; unmatched bases: 9. As DNA, the CDR3 is TGTGCCACCAAAGCCGGACAGGGTAACACCGGGGAGCTGTTTTTT. This translates into CATKAGQGNTGELFF.

The rearrangement uses TRBV6-6 and TRBJ2-3; D is uncertain. Germline assignment: CDR1 MNHNY and CDR2 SVGAGI (reference sequence). The V end was cut by 2 bases, the J end by 2 bases, with 11 bases between. There are 15 residues in the CDR3. The CDR3 spells CASSYGQRPTDTQYF. The DNA of the CDR3 is TGTGCCAGCAGTTACGGCCAGAGACCCACAGATACGCAGTATTTT.

The chain joins TRBV2 to TRBJ1-5; possible D gene TRBD1, 5 bases. This CDR3 region has 17 residues. Germline values: CDR1 SNHLY, CDR2 FYNNEI. Trimming pared 1 base from V and 9 bases from J, leaving 22 bases between. The CDR3 region is CASSEGGTGPSGLPQHF. CDR3 DNA: TGTGCCAGCAGTGAAGGGGGGACGGGCCCTTCAGGACTGCCCCAGCATTTT.

The chain is built from TRBV30 and TRBJ1-2; D is perhaps TRBD1 (5 bases). The CDR3 is 16 amino acids. Trimming shortened V by 0 bases and J by 8 bases, and 22 bases separated the two germline ends. CDR1 GTSNPN and CDR2 SVGIG come from the germline V gene (reference sequence). CDR3 sequence reads: CAWSVPGWGPEKGYTF. For the CDR3, the DNA is TGTGCCTGGAGTGTACCAGGTTGGGGACCGGAGAAGGGCTACACCTTC.